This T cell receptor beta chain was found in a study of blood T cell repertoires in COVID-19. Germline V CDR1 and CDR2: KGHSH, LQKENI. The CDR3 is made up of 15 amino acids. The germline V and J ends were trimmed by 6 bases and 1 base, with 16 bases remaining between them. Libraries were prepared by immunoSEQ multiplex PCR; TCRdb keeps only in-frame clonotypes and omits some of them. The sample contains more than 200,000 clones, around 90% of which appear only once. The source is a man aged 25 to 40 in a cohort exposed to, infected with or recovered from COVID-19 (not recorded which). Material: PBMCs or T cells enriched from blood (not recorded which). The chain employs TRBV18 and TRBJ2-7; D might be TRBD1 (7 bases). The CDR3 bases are TGTGCCAGCTCCAACGGGGGACAGATATCCTACGAGCAGTACTTC. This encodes CASSNGGQISYEQYF.